This T cell receptor beta chain was identified during a study of beta chain features in type 1 diabetes. Expressed TCRB transcripts were sequenced, since all the RNA that had been isolated was reverse transcribed. Naive, central memory and regulatory T cell samples produced a mean of approximately 3.9 million reads. The method was immunoSEQ multiplex PCR; TCRdb's version includes in-frame clones alone and lacks a portion of them. This sample carries 150,000 to 200,000 clones, 7.5% to 10% of them seen once, and the ten largest clones take 2.3%. This clone occurred a few times. Its matching antigen is unknown. One junction end disagrees with the germline gene, perhaps due to a read error. General study results and limits: Whether TCRB rearrangement is influenced by HLA type was left unresolved in this analysis. In all four CD4+ subsets, TCRB CDR3 length was significantly, moderately reduced in type 1 diabetes. Patients with type 1 diabetes showed fewer VDJ junction insertions and more deletions.

The sample comprised central memory CD4+ T cells from blood. The receptor was derived from a woman aged 18-35 years in good health.

The CDR3 DNA is TGTGCTAGCAGCTTAGCGGGGGCGTTCAATGAGCAGTTCTTC. It is translated as CASSLAGAFNEQFF. V usage is TRBV7-7 and J usage is TRBJ2-1, with TRBD2 matching over 9 bases. Germline CDR1 is SSHAT and CDR2 is FNYEAQ (reference sequence). This CDR3 is 14 amino acids long.